Below are 26 T cell receptor beta chains sequenced from a single sample in a study of blood T cell repertoires in COVID-19. The protocol was immunoSEQ multiplex PCR, while the TCRdb copy is restricted to in-frame clones and leaves out a portion. The profile shows about 240,000 clones, approximately 85% of them singletons. The sequencing input was peripheral blood. The origin of the receptors is a woman in her twenties or thirties with acute or convalescent COVID-19.

The chain combines TRBV19 with TRBJ1-5, with 10 positions matching TRBD1. V lost 5 bases and J lost 2; bases outside the gene matches: 6. The length of the CDR3 is 16 residues. CDR1 and CDR2 from the germline V gene are LNHDA and SQIVND (reference sequence). The CDR3 spells CASSPGTGAGNQPQHF. The CDR3 bases are TGTGCCAGTAGTCCGGGGACAGGGGCCGGCAATCAGCCCCAGCATTTT.

The chain employs TRBV29-1 and TRBJ2-7, with D possibly matching TRBD2 (6 bases). V was trimmed by 4 bases and J by 5 bases, leaving 18 bases between them. CDR1 and CDR2 from the germline V gene are SQVTM and ANQGSEA. The CDR3 totals 14 residues. The CDR3 DNA reads as TGCAGCGTTGGAGGCGGGGAAGGGACCCACGAGCAGTACTTC. This codes for CSVGGGEGTHEQYF.

The chain joins TRBV6-5 to TRBJ2-3; D perhaps matches TRBD1 (6 bases). Deletions cut 4 bases from V and 2 bases from J, with 13 bases between. CDR3 length: 15 residues. Germline-derived CDR1 and CDR2 are MNHEY and SVGAGI. CDR3 region: CASSLDRSPTDTQYF. In DNA form, the CDR3 reads TGTGCCAGCAGTTTAGACAGGAGCCCCACAGATACGCAGTATTTT.

The rearrangement uses TRBV9 and TRBJ1-3; 7 bases map to TRBD1. CDR1 and CDR2 from the germline V gene are SGDLS and YYNGEE. This CDR3 has 17 amino acids. V lost 4 bases to trimming and J lost 0 bases; unmatched junction nucleotides: 10. CDR3 sequence reads: CASSTTGLGASGNTIYF. The CDR3, as DNA: TGTGCCAGCAGCACGACAGGGCTAGGGGCCTCTGGAAACACCATATATTTT.

The chain joins TRBV6-1 to TRBJ1-1; D uncertain. Germline CDR1 reads MNHNS; CDR2 reads SASEGT. Trimming cost V 3 bases and J 1 base, with 9 bases left between them. The CDR3 has 14 amino acids. CDR3 sequence reads: CASSERIENTEAFF. The CDR3 DNA sequence: TGTGCCAGCAGTGAGAGAATCGAGAACACTGAAGCTTTCTTT.

The J gene is TRBJ2-5, the V gene TRBV18; no clear D gene. Germline CDR1 KGHSH, CDR2 LQKENI. The V end lost 3 bases, the J end lost 4 bases, and 6 bases lay between the germline ends. This CDR3 has 12 amino acids. The CDR3 bases are TGTGCCAGCTCACCGAGATCAGAGACCCAGTACTTC. It specifies CASSPRSETQYF.

The chain combines TRBV25-1 with TRBJ2-2; D ambiguous. V was trimmed by 1 base and J by 2 bases, leaving 14 bases between them. The germline gives CDR1 MGHDK, CDR2 SYGVNS. The CDR3 runs 17 residues. For the CDR3, the DNA is TGTGCCAGCAGTGAATCTTTTATGGCAGGAAACACCGGGGAGCTGTTTTTT. As protein: CASSESFMAGNTGELFF. Full variable domain (outside the CDR3, taken from reference TRBV25-1 and TRBJ2-2): EADIYQTPRYLVIGTGKKITLECSQTMGHDKMYWYQQDPGMELHLIHYSYGVNSTEKGDLSSESTVSRIRTEHFPLTLESARPSHTSQYLCASSESFMAGNTGELFFGEGSRLTVL.

Here the CDR3 DNA reads TGTGCCAGCAGCTTCGGGACAGGGTACAATGAGCAGTTCTTC. Translation: CASSFGTGYNEQFF. The genes are TRBV7-2 and TRBJ2-1, with 9 positions matching TRBD1. Germline loops: CDR1 SGHTA, CDR2 FQGNSA. J was trimmed by 4 bases and V by 3 bases; bases with no gene match: 1. The CDR3 is 14 residues long.

The V and J genes are TRBV20-1 and TRBJ2-1; 7 nucleotides match TRBD2. The CDR3 totals 14 residues. The V gene end was trimmed by 3 bases and the J gene end by 0 bases; junction bases not matched to a gene: 2. Germline V gene lookup returns CDR1 DFQATT and CDR2 SNEGSKA (reference sequence). The CDR3 is CSASGGSSYNEQFF. The CDR3 DNA follows: TGCAGTGCTAGTGGCGGGAGCTCCTACAATGAGCAGTTCTTC.

The chain is built from TRBV5-6 and TRBJ2-7; the D gene is possibly TRBD1 (6 bases). The CDR3 consists of 15 residues. Trimming pared 4 bases from V and 2 bases from J, leaving 16 bases between. Germline V gives CDR1 SGHDT, CDR2 YYEEEE. CDR3 coding DNA: TGTGCCAGCAGCACCGCTGGACAGTTCACCTACGAGCAGTACTTC. Its translation: CASSTAGQFTYEQYF.

The chain links TRBV15 to TRBJ1-1; 7 bases agree with TRBD1. Trimming took 0 bases from V and 11 from J; bases not matched to a gene: 12. CDR3 size: 15 residues. The germline V gene encodes CDR1 LNHNV and CDR2 YYDKDF (reference sequence). The CDR3 nucleotides read TGTGCCACCAGCAGAGATGGTACAGGGGCTGGCGGTGCTTTCTTT. It yields the protein CATSRDGTGAGGAFF.

The rearrangement joins TRBV28 to TRBJ1-1, with D hard to call. V was cut by 2 bases and J by 1 base, with 8 bases left in between. Germline V CDR1 and CDR2: MDHEN, SYDVKM. The CDR3 spans 14 residues. In nucleotides, the CDR3 is TGTGCCAGCAGTTTAGGCGGCCAGAACACTGAAGCTTTCTTT. This codes for CASSLGGQNTEAFF.

This sequence joins TRBV6-6 and TRBJ1-5; 8 nucleotides line up with TRBD1. Losses at the gene ends were 5 bases for V and 5 bases for J; bases not matched to a gene: 8. Germline V gives CDR1 MNHNY, CDR2 SVGAGI (reference sequence). This CDR3 spans 15 amino acids. This CDR3 reads CASSREDRDDQPQHF. The CDR3 DNA sequence: TGTGCCAGCAGTAGAGAGGACAGGGACGATCAGCCCCAGCATTTT.

This rearrangement joins TRBV7-9 to TRBJ2-1; D possibly corresponds to TRBD2 (5 bases). Germline V CDR1 and CDR2: SEHNR, FQNEAQ (reference sequence). Trimming removed 7 bases from V and 8 bases from J, with 27 bases in between. The CDR3 is 17 amino acids. The CDR3 loop reads CASTNTKLRRSTYEQFF. CDR3 nucleotides: TGTGCCAGCACCAATACCAAACTCAGGAGGAGCACCTATGAGCAGTTCTTC.

The chain couples TRBV29-1 to TRBJ1-5; 10 bases align to TRBD1. The J segment lost 11 bases and the V segment lost 6 bases, leaving 10 bases of the junction unmatched. CDR1 and CDR2 (germline): SQVTM, ANQGSEA. The CDR3 loop spans 13 amino acids. CDR3 coding DNA: TGCAGCGTAGGACAGGGGGGAACTGGGGCCCAGCATTTT. Translated, it gives CSVGQGGTGAQHF.

This chain joins TRBV15 and TRBJ2-1; D is unresolved. Between the trimmed V and J ends, which lost 8 bases and 6 bases, there was a span of 14 bases. This CDR3 contains 13 residues. CDR1 and CDR2 (germline): LNHNV, YYDKDF (reference sequence). For the CDR3, the DNA is TGTGCCACCCAGTGGCTCAGGTCCAATGAGCAGTTCTTC. This translates into CATQWLRSNEQFF.

The sample holds one count of this clone. The chain is built from TRBV7-8 and TRBJ1-1; D may be TRBD1 (6 bases). Germline V lookup: CDR1 SGHVS, CDR2 FQNEAQ. V was pared by 5 bases and J by 12 bases, with 25 bases between. This CDR3 contains 15 residues. The CDR3 sequence: CASSTSVGGAIRTFF. CDR3 DNA: TGTGCCAGCAGCACTAGCGTAGGGGGGGCGATCAGAACTTTCTTT.

V gene TRBV7-2 combines with J gene TRBJ2-2; TRBD1 agrees at 8 bases. CDR1 and CDR2 from the germline V gene are SGHTA and FQGNSA. The CDR3 covers 15 residues. V trimming: 3 bases; J trimming: 0 bases; junction bases outside the gene matches: 0. The CDR3 loop is CASSLDRANTGELFF. The CDR3 DNA reads as TGTGCCAGCAGCTTGGACAGGGCGAACACCGGGGAGCTGTTTTTT.

The chain uses TRBV18 and TRBJ1-6; 7 bases match TRBD1. V was pared by 3 bases and J by 13 bases, with 9 bases of the junction left unmatched. Germline CDR1 and CDR2: KGHSH and LQKENI. The length of the CDR3 is 14 residues. Here the CDR3 reads CASSPRGQNFPLHF. The DNA for the CDR3 is TGTGCCAGCTCACCTAGGGGACAGAATTTCCCCCTCCACTTT.

The rearrangement links TRBV6-5 to TRBJ2-3; 8 bases are a match to TRBD1. V lost 7 bases and J lost 4; bases outside the gene matches: 4. Germline values: CDR1 MNHEY, CDR2 SVGAGI. The CDR3 spans 13 residues. In DNA, the CDR3 is TGTGCCAGCAACCGACAGGGGCCAGATACGCAGTATTTT. This gives the protein CASNRQGPDTQYF.

This chain connects TRBV6-6 to TRBJ2-3; 8 nucleotides align to TRBD2. Trimming cost V 2 bases and J 1 base; bases outside gene matches: 2. Germline lookup yields CDR1 MNHNY and CDR2 SVGAGI (reference sequence). The CDR3 is 15 amino acids. CDR3 in amino acids: CASSYMRGGTDTQYF. CDR3 sequence (DNA): TGTGCCAGCAGTTACATGCGGGGGGGCACAGATACGCAGTATTTT.

The chain employs TRBV7-2 and TRBJ2-2; 7 bases are shared with TRBD2. This CDR3 is built from 15 residues. The germline CDR1 and CDR2 sequences are SGHTA and FQGNSA. The ends lost 5 bases at V and 5 bases at J; junction bases unmatched: 8. The CDR3 region is CASSEVAGGTGELFF. The DNA for the CDR3 is TGTGCCAGCAGCGAGGTAGCCGGGGGGACCGGGGAGCTGTTTTTT.

This chain joins TRBV9 and TRBJ2-3; the D gene is possibly TRBD1 (5 bases). In germline, CDR1 is SGDLS, CDR2 YYNGEE. The CDR3 sequence is 14 residues long. V was trimmed by 4 bases and J by 2 bases, leaving 11 bases between them. The CDR3: CASSRQKITDTQYF. In DNA form, the CDR3 reads TGTGCCAGCAGCCGACAGAAAATCACAGATACGCAGTATTTT.

The gene calls are TRBV4-3 and TRBJ2-7; D might be TRBD1 (6 bases). CDR1 and CDR2 from the germline V gene are LGHNA and YSLEER. The CDR3 spans 15 residues. V dropped 0 bases and J dropped 3 bases, with 12 bases sitting between them. The CDR3: CASSQEARGNYEQYF. As DNA, the CDR3 is TGCGCCAGCAGCCAAGAGGCCAGGGGAAACTACGAGCAGTACTTC.

This sequence joins TRBV9 and TRBJ1-1; TRBD1 might be the D (6 bases). V gave up 7 bases and J gave up 0 bases, with 16 bases separating them. Germline CDR1 is SGDLS and CDR2 is YYNGEE. The CDR3 has 15 amino acids. The CDR3 protein is CASHRIQGLNTEAFF. The CDR3 region has the DNA TGTGCCAGCCATAGAATACAGGGACTGAACACTGAAGCTTTCTTT. Complete variable domain (other parts from reference TRBV9 and TRBJ1-1): DSGVTQTPKHLITATGQRVTLRCSPRSGDLSVYWYQQSLDQGLQFLIQYYNGEERAKGNILERFSAQQFPDLHSELNLSSLELGDSALYFCASHRIQGLNTEAFFGQGTRLTVV.

The V call is TRBV11-2, the J call TRBJ1-3, with D unresolved. The V end was cut by 1 base, the J end by 4 bases, with 8 bases between. The germline V gene encodes CDR1 SGHAT and CDR2 FQNNGV. The CDR3 contains 14 residues. Written as DNA, the CDR3 is TGTGCCAGCAGCTTAGTAGCCGCCGGAAACACCATATATTTT. Translating it yields CASSLVAAGNTIYF.